These 11 T cell receptor beta chains share one sample of origin, sequenced in a study of shared clonotypes between healthy human individuals. Using immunoSEQ multiplex PCR, the repertoire was profiled, and TCRdb retains in-frame clones only, with some absent. The data contain roughly 700,000 clones, about nine tenths of them singletons. Sequencing input: memory CD8+ T cells from PBMCs. Stated subset: CD45RO+ cells pooled with CCR7-negative TemRA cells. The receptors were sampled from a man in his late teens or twenties in good health. Some clones in this sample may be carry-over from other donors' samples.

In regard to this clone: Other DNA variants within this sample encode the same CDR3. The chain links TRBV13 to TRBJ1-1; maybe TRBD1 (6 bases). This CDR3 has 11 amino acids. V lost 5 bases and J lost 7, with 8 bases in between. Germline CDR1 and CDR2: PRHDT and FYEKMQ (reference sequence). The CDR3 region is CASSPRGEAFF. The CDR3 DNA reads as TGTGCCAGCAGCCCCAGGGGTGAAGCTTTCTTT.

The chain combines TRBV4-1 with TRBJ1-2; 9 bases line up with TRBD1. CDR1 MGHRA and CDR2 YSYEKL come from the germline V gene. The CDR3 is made up of 15 amino acids. V lost 1 base to trimming and J lost 7 bases; unmatched junction nucleotides: 7. Here the CDR3 DNA reads TGCGCCAGCAGCCAAGGGGACAGGGTATCGGGTGGCTACACCTTC. Protein sequence: CASSQGDRVSGGYTF.

At least ten counts were recorded for this clone. This sequence joins TRBV27 and TRBJ2-3; 12 bases are shared with TRBD2. The CDR3 consists of 18 residues. Unmatched junction bases numbered 13, after V lost 5 bases and J lost 4 bases. The germline CDR1 and CDR2 sequences are MNHEY and SMNVEV (reference sequence). The CDR3 nucleotides read TGTGCCAGCAGTACTTTTGGGCTAGCGGGAGGGCCGGCAGATACGCAGTATTTT. Translating gives CASSTFGLAGGPADTQYF.

The chain couples TRBV27 to TRBJ2-1; D is ambiguous. The CDR3 loop spans 12 amino acids. CDR1 and CDR2 (germline): MNHEY, SMNVEV (reference sequence). V lost 4 bases to trimming and J lost 5 bases, with 6 bases between them. The CDR3 region has the DNA TGTGCCAGCAGTTATGGGGACAATGAGCAGTTCTTC. It codes for CASSYGDNEQFF.

This rearrangement joins TRBV6-5 to TRBJ2-2; D is uncertain. This CDR3 has 14 residues. V gave up 7 bases and J gave up 4 bases, with 13 bases separating them. Germline V gene sequence: CDR1 MNHEY, CDR2 SVGAGI. The CDR3 sequence: CASKAGWGTGELFF. CDR3 coding DNA: TGTGCCAGCAAAGCAGGTTGGGGCACCGGGGAGCTGTTTTTT.

This rearrangement joins TRBV28 to TRBJ2-7, with D perhaps TRBD1 or TRBD2 (5 bases each). There are 16 residues in the CDR3. The V gene lost 1 base and the J gene lost 9 bases, with 22 bases spanning the gap. Germline lookup yields CDR1 MDHEN and CDR2 SYDVKM. DNA of the CDR3: TGTGCCAGCAGTTTATCTCCAGATCTCCTACGAGGGACGCAGTACTTC. It translates to CASSLSPDLLRGTQYF.

The chain uses TRBV13 and TRBJ2-1, with 9 positions matching TRBD2. The CDR3 spans 16 residues. CDR1 and CDR2 (germline): PRHDT, FYEKMQ (reference sequence). After removal of 2 bases from V and 7 bases from J, the junction contained 9 bases not matched to a gene. This CDR3 is CASSLLSGSRGNEQFF. DNA of the CDR3: TGTGCCAGCAGCTTACTTAGCGGGAGCCGGGGGAATGAGCAGTTCTTC. Full variable domain (remainder filled in from reference TRBV13 and TRBJ2-1): AAGVIQSPRHLIKEKRETATLKCYPIPRHDTVYWYQQGPGQDPQFLISFYEKMQSDKGSIPDRFSAQQFSDYHSELNMSSLELGDSALYFCASSLLSGSRGNEQFFGPGTRLTVL.

The genes are TRBV9 and TRBJ2-3; 11 bases are shared with TRBD2. The CDR3 sequence is 17 residues long. Germline CDR1 SGDLS, CDR2 YYNGEE. V lost 1 base and J lost 3; bases outside the gene matches: 7. The CDR3 DNA follows: TGTGCCAGCAGCGTAACCCTCACTAGCGGGAGAACAGATACGCAGTATTTT. This gives the protein CASSVTLTSGRTDTQYF. The whole variable domain, filled in from reference TRBV9 and TRBJ2-3, reads DSGVTQTPKHLITATGQRVTLRCSPRSGDLSVYWYQQSLDQGLQFLIQYYNGEERAKGNILERFSAQQFPDLHSELNLSSLELGDSALYFCASSVTLTSGRTDTQYFGPGTRLTVL.

The chain carries TRBV5-8 and TRBJ1-3; no clear D gene. From germline, CDR1 is SGHTS and CDR2 YDEGEE. This CDR3 is 14 amino acids long. V was clipped by 2 bases and J by 0 bases, with 6 bases between them. CDR3 nucleotide sequence: TGTGCCAGCAGCTTCGGGCTCTCTGGAAACACCATATATTTT. Translation gives CASSFGLSGNTIYF.

J is TRBJ2-5 and V is TRBV7-9, with D possibly TRBD1 on 6 matching bases. Germline assignment: CDR1 SEHNR and CDR2 FQNEAQ (reference sequence). Trimming shortened V by 4 bases and J by 6 bases, and 21 bases separated the two germline ends. The CDR3 has 16 amino acids. The CDR3 here is CASSSNQGWSPKTQYF. The DNA for the CDR3 is TGTGCCAGCAGCTCGAATCAGGGGTGGTCACCGAAGACCCAGTACTTC. The full variable domain, rest sourced from reference TRBV7-9 and TRBJ2-5, is DTGVSQNPRHKITKRGQNVTFRCDPISEHNRLYWYRQTLGQGPEFLTYFQNEAQLEKSRLLSDRFSAERPKGSFSTLEIQRTEQGDSAMYLCASSSNQGWSPKTQYFGPGTRLLVL.

The chain employs TRBV7-6 and TRBJ2-7; the D gene could be TRBD1 or TRBD2 (5 bases each). The CDR3 loop spans 15 amino acids. Germline CDR1 is SGHVS and CDR2 is FNYEAQ. V dropped 2 bases and J dropped 3 bases, with 14 bases sitting between them. DNA of the CDR3: TGTGCCAGCAGCTTACGACCGGGACGCGACTACGAGCAGTACTTC. Amino acid sequence: CASSLRPGRDYEQYF. The whole variable domain, filled in from reference TRBV7-6 and TRBJ2-7, reads GAGVSQSPRYKVTKRGQDVALRCDPISGHVSLYWYRQALGQGPEFLTYFNYEAQQDKSGLPNDRFSAERPEGSISTLTIQRTEQRDSAMYRCASSLRPGRDYEQYFGPGTRLTVT.